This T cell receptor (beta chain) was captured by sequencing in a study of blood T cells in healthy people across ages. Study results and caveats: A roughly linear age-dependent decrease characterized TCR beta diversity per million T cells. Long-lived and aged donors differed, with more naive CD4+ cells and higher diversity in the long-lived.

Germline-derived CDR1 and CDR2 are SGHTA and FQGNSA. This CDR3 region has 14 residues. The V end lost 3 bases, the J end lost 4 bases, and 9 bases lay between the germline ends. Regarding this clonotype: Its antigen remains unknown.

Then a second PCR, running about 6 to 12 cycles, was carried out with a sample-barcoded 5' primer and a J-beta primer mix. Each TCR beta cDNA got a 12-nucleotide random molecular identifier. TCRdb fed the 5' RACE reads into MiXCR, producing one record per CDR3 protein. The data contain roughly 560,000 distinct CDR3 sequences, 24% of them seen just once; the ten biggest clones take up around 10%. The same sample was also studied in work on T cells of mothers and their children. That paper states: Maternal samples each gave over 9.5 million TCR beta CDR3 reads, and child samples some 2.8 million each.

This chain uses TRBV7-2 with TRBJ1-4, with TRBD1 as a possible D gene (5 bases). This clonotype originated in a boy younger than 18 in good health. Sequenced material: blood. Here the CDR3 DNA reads TGTGCCAGCAGCTTCCCAGGGAATAATGAAAAACTGTTTTTT. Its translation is CASSFPGNNEKLFF.